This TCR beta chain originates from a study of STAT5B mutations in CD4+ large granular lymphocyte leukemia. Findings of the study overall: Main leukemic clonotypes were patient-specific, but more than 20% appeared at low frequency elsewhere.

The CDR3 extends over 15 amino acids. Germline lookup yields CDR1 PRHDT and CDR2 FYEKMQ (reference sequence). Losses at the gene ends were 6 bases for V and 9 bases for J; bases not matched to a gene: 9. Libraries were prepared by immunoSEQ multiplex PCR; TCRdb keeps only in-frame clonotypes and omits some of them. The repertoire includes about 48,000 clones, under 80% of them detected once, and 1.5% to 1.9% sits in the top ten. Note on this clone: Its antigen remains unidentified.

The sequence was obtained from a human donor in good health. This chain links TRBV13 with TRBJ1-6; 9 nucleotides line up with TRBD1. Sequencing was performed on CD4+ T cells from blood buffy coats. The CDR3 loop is CASRMTGTGFSPLHF. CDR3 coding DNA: TGTGCCAGCAGGATGACCGGGACAGGGTTTTCACCCCTCCACTTT.